Presented here are 7 T cell receptor beta chains from one specimen sequenced in a study of CD4 T cells in relation to SARS-CoV-2 and coronaviruses. Before the COVID-19 pandemic, during about 2011-2019, CD4+ T cells were taken from unexposed donors. The cells were cultured for about 10 days before CD4+ T cells were isolated. What these receptors recognize is not known. Method: immunoSEQ multiplex PCR; TCRdb's copy keeps in-frame clones and lacks some. The repertoire includes tens of thousands of clones, about 82% of them detected once, and just over 20% sits in the top ten. Sequencing input: CD4+ T cells from PBMCs, cultured in vitro. These receptors originate from a human donor in good health.

This clone was seen just once. The chain combines TRBV7-2 with TRBJ2-7; D is possibly TRBD1 or TRBD2 (5 bases each). CDR1 is SGHTA and CDR2 is FQGNSA in the germline V gene. The CDR3 spans 14 residues. The V end was cut by 1 base, the J end by 0 bases, with 7 bases between. The CDR3, as DNA: TGTGCCAGCAGCTTAGAGGGGAGCTCCTACGAGCAGTACTTC. Translated, it gives CASSLEGSSYEQYF.

This clone occurred a few times. V gene TRBV19 combines with J gene TRBJ2-7, with D tentatively TRBD1 (6 bases). CDR3 length equals 14 residues. Trimming took off 3 bases at V and 5 bases at J, with 14 bases between the two ends. Germline values: CDR1 LNHDA, CDR2 SQIVND (reference sequence). CDR3 amino acids: CASSIRPGVDEQYF. CDR3 coding DNA: TGTGCCAGTAGTATTAGGCCAGGGGTGGACGAGCAGTACTTC.

This clone was seen a single time. The rearrangement joins TRBV20-1 to TRBJ2-2; D ambiguous. Germline V CDR1 and CDR2: DFQATT, SNEGSKA (reference sequence). This CDR3 has 14 amino acids. V lost 3 bases and J lost 2, with 10 bases in between. CDR3 sequence reads: CSASSRKNTGELFF. CDR3 DNA sequence: TGCAGTGCTAGTAGCAGGAAAAACACCGGGGAGCTGTTTTTT.

This chain connects TRBV18 to TRBJ1-1; 9 positions agree with TRBD1. The CDR3 totals 16 residues. The germline V gene has CDR1 KGHSH and CDR2 LQKENI. The trim removed 5 bases at V and 7 bases at J, leaving 14 bases unmatched. The CDR3 reads CASSSRQGVVSGEAFF. Here the CDR3 DNA reads TGTGCCAGCTCATCGCGACAGGGGGTAGTATCCGGTGAAGCTTTCTTT.

The chain combines TRBV4-1 with TRBJ2-1; D not resolved. Germline V gives CDR1 MGHRA, CDR2 YSYEKL. This CDR3 has 15 amino acids. Between the trimmed V and J ends, which lost 1 base and 12 bases, there was a span of 19 bases. CDR3 nucleotide sequence: TGCGCCAGCAGCCAAGTAGTGATCGGCGTCCGTTGGCAGTTCTTC. This translates into CASSQVVIGVRWQFF.

This chain links TRBV28 with TRBJ2-1; D perhaps matches TRBD1 (6 bases). The CDR3 covers 14 residues. Trimming cost V 4 bases and J 6 bases, with 13 bases left between them. Germline-derived CDR1 and CDR2 are MDHEN and SYDVKM. The CDR3 nucleotides read TGTGCCAGCAGTTCCCGGCAGGGGCGCAATGAGCAGTTCTTC. This codes for CASSSRQGRNEQFF. Variable domain in full (rest from reference TRBV28 and TRBJ2-1): DVKVTQSSRYLVKRTGEKVFLECVQDMDHENMFWYRQDPGLGLRLIYFSYDVKMKEKGDIPEGYSVSREKKERFSLILESASTNQTSMYLCASSSRQGRNEQFFGPGTRLTVL.

Only a few counts were recorded for this clone. This rearrangement joins TRBV7-9 to TRBJ2-2; 8 bases map to TRBD1. Trimming at V came to 6 bases and at J to 4 bases, leaving 4 bases not matched to a gene. The CDR3 loop spans 14 amino acids. In germline, CDR1 is SEHNR, CDR2 FQNEAQ (reference sequence). In nucleotides, the CDR3 is TGTGCCAGCAGGAACGGACAGGGCACCGGGGAGCTGTTTTTT. It codes for CASRNGQGTGELFF.